This T cell receptor beta chain was identified in a study of graft-versus-host responses after intestinal transplantation. Clones were read by immunoSEQ multiplex PCR, and TCRdb kept only the in-frame ones, dropping some. Among 9,500 to 14,000 clones listed, roughly 92% were seen once. The germline CDR1 and CDR2 sequences are SGHRS and YFSETQ. Unmatched junction bases numbered 9, after V lost 2 bases and J lost 9 bases. The CDR3 contains 16 residues. Indicated time point: postoperative day 105 after intestinal transplantation (dayNNNN = postoperative day). The V and J genes are TRBV5-1 and TRBJ2-1, with 12 positions matching TRBD2. The receptor was isolated from a human patient who received an intestinal transplant, so some T cells may come from the graft donor. Sequenced here: PBMCs, sampled 105 days after intestinal transplantation. The CDR3 here is CASSLPGLAGFSEQFF. For the CDR3, the DNA is TGCGCCAGCAGCTTACCTGGACTAGCGGGGTTTAGTGAGCAGTTCTTC.